Included here is one T cell receptor (beta chain) sequence, with context. How the authors handled the data: Reference gene primer amplification in the assay estimated nucleated cell counts. Clones were read by immunoSEQ multiplex PCR, and TCRdb kept only the in-frame ones, dropping some. D and trimming come from the DNA, and the V and J calls and clone size come from that table. The repertoire holds approximately 87,000 clones, roughly 80% seen once, with around a sixth in the top ten. V shed 6 bases, J shed 1 base, and the junction held 5 bases outside the gene matches. CDR1 MNHNY and CDR2 SVGAGI come from the germline V gene (reference sequence). The CDR3 is 15 amino acids. This sample was taken from a study of blood T cell repertoires in COVID-19. Study-wide background: The origin of the acute and convalescent COVID-19 samples was the United States, Italy and Spain. Nucleic acid was either cDNA or gDNA, and it came from T cells, B-cell-depleted T cells, or PBMCs.

Source material: peripheral blood. The chain joins TRBV6-6 to TRBJ2-2, with TRBD1 matching 7 bases. The source is an elderly woman with acute or convalescent COVID-19. The DNA of the CDR3 is TGTGCCAGCAGCCCGTCAGGGGGGAACACCGGGGAGCTGTTTTTT. This encodes CASSPSGGNTGELFF.